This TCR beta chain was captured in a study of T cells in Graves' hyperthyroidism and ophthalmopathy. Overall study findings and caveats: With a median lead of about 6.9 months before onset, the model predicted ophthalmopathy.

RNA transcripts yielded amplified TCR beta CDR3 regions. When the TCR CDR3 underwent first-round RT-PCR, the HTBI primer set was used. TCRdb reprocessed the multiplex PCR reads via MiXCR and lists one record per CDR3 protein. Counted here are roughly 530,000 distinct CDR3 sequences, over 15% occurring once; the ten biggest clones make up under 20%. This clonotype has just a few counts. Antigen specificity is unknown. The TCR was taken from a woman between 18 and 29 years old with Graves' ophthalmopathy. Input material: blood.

CDR3 bases: TGTGCCAGCACCTTAGCGGGGGGGACCACCGGGGAGCTGTTTTTT. Translation gives CASTLAGGTTGELFF. The chain recombines TRBV12-3 or TRBV12-4 with TRBJ2-2; 11 nucleotides agree with TRBD2. The J segment lost 4 bases and the V segment lost 7 bases, leaving 5 bases of the junction unmatched. The CDR3 has 15 amino acids.